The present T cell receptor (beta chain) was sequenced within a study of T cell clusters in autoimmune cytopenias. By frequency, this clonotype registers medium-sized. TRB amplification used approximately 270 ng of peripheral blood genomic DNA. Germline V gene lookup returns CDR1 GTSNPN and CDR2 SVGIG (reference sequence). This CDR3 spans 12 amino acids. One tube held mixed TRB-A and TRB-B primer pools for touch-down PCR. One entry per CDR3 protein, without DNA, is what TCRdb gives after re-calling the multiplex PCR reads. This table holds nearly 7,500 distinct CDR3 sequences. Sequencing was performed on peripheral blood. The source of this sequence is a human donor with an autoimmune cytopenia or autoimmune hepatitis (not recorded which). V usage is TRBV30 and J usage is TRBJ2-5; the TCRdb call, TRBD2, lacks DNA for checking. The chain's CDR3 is CAWIIGEEAQYF.